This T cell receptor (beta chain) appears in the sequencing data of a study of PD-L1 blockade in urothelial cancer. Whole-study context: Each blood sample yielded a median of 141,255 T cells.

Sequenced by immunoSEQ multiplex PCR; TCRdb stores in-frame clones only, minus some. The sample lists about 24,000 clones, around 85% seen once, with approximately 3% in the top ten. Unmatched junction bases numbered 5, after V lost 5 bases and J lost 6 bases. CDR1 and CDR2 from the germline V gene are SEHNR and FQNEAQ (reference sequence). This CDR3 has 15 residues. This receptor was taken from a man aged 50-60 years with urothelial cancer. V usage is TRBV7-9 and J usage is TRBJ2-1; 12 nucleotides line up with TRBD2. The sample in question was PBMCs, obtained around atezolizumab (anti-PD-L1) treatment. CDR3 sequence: CASSALAGGPNEQFF. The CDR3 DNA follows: TGTGCCAGCAGCGCACTAGCGGGGGGCCCCAATGAGCAGTTCTTC.